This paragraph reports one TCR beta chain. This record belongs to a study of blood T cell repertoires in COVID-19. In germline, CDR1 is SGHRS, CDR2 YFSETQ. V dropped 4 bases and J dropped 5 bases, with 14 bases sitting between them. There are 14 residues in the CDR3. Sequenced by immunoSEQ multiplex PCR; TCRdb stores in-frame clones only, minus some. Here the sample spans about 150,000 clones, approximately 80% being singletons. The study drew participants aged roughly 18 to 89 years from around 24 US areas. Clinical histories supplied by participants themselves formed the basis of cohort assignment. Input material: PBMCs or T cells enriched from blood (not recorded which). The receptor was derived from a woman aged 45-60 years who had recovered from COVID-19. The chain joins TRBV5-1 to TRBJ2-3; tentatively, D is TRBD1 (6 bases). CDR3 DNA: TGCGCCAGCAGCAAGGGACAAAGAGGAGATACGCAGTATTTT. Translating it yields CASSKGQRGDTQYF.